This entry lists 5 T cell receptor beta chains sequenced from one sample in a study of T-cell memory formation after mild COVID-19. From the 5' RACE reads, TCRdb called clonotypes with MiXCR, one entry per CDR3 protein. The sample has around 90,000 distinct CDR3 sequences, roughly 15% seen once. What was sequenced was PBMCs or a T cell subset sorted from them (not recorded which). The receptors here all came from a man younger than 35 who had mild COVID-19 (a few samples of this study predate the infection). Cell type and time point are not known.

The chain uses TRBV5-6 and TRBJ2-7, with a possible D match to TRBD2 (5 bases). Germline assignment: CDR1 SGHDT and CDR2 YYEEEE. This CDR3 region has 12 residues. Trimming took 4 bases from V and 4 from J, leaving 9 bases between them. The CDR3 reads CASSRGFYEQYV. In DNA form, the CDR3 reads TGTGCCAGCAGCCGGGGATTTTACGAGCAGTACGTC.

The chain carries TRBV6-2 or TRBV6-3 and TRBJ2-5, with 7 bases identical to TRBD1. The CDR3 covers 16 residues. Germline V gene sequence: CDR1 MNHEY, CDR2 SVGEGT. The ends lost 6 bases at V and 5 bases at J; junction bases unmatched: 15. DNA of the CDR3: TGTGCCAGCAGCTTCGCAACAACAGGGGCTCGGGAGACCCAGTACTTC. Encoded protein: CASSFATTGARETQYF.

V and J are TRBV12-3 or TRBV12-4 and TRBJ2-2; D is undetermined. Trimming removed 1 base at V and 8 bases at J, with 8 bases between. This CDR3 is built from 13 residues. CDR3 sequence reads: CASSLGFGGELFF. Here the CDR3 DNA reads TGTGCCAGCAGTTTAGGTTTCGGGGGGGAGCTGTTTTTT.

This clonotype was counted only a few times. This chain links TRBV7-9 with TRBJ1-2, with 7 bases fitting TRBD1. Germline-derived CDR1 and CDR2 are SEHNR and FQNEAQ (reference sequence). V shed 6 bases and J 1 base; nucleotides not matched to a gene: 5. The CDR3 length is 14 residues. The CDR3 DNA is TGTGCCAGCAGTAGATACAGGGGTAACTATGGCTACACCTTC. Its protein is CASSRYRGNYGYTF.

This clonotype was seen a handful of times. J is TRBJ2-3 and V is TRBV6-2 or TRBV6-3; D is ambiguous. The V end was cut by 8 bases, the J end by 3 bases, with 9 bases between. Germline V CDR1 and CDR2: MNHEY, SVGEGT. The CDR3 spans 12 residues. CDR3 sequence reads: CASGTLTDTQYF. The CDR3 bases are TGTGCCAGCGGAACTCTTACAGATACGCAGTATTTT.